This is a list of T cell receptor beta chains from one sample in a study of T cell clones after liver transplantation. TCRdb's table, derived via immunoSEQ multiplex PCR, lists solely in-frame clones and lacks some. The data hold 15,000 to 20,000 clones, with around 89% observed a single time. The sample consisted of CD8+ T cells from blood, taken 45 to 46 months after liver transplant. The receptors stem from a human patient who received a liver transplant. Some T cells here may be from the graft donor. CDR3s include the opening cysteine and the closing phenylalanine or tryptophan. A D gene is named only where the DNA matches it firmly. Clone sizes are given selectively: once, few, many, or a class where the clone is expanded.

-,TRBV6-5,TRBJ1-1,few,CASSFPTDTEAFF,TGTGCCAGCAGTTTCCCGACTGACACTGAAGCTTTCTTT
-,TRBV6-5,TRBJ2-5,-,CASSRGSQETQYF,TGTGCCAGCAGCAGGGGTAGCCAAGAGACCCAGTACTTC
-,TRBV9,TRBJ2-1,-,CASSVDGGTYNEQFF,TGTGCCAGCAGCGTAGATGGGGGGACCTACAATGAGCAGTTCTTC
TRBD2,TRBV27,TRBJ2-7,-,CASSLVAGSYEQYF,TGTGCCAGCAGTTTAGTAGCGGGATCCTACGAGCAGTACTTC
TRBD2,TRBV27,TRBJ2-1,-,CASSLSGGSSYNEQFF,TGTGCCAGCAGTTTAAGTGGCGGGAGCTCCTACAATGAGCAGTTCTTC
TRBD1,TRBV19,TRBJ1-1,-,CASFLQGGTEAFF,TGTGCCAGCTTCCTCCAGGGGGGGACTGAAGCTTTCTTT
TRBD2,TRBV7-9,TRBJ2-2,once,CASSRVTGGKWELFF,TGTGCCAGCAGCCGAGTGACGGGAGGGAAATGGGAGCTGTTTTTT
TRBD1,TRBV7-9,TRBJ2-1,-,CASSRGQGDNEQFF,TGTGCCAGCAGTCGAGGACAGGGCGACAATGAGCAGTTCTTC
-,TRBV27,TRBJ2-5,-,CASSSLGLQETQYF,TGTGCCAGCAGTTCTTTGGGACTTCAAGAGACCCAGTACTTC
-,TRBV14,TRBJ2-1,-,CASSQEAYYNEQFF,TGTGCCAGCAGCCAAGAGGCCTACTACAATGAGCAGTTCTTC
-,TRBV7-9,TRBJ2-7,-,CASSHPSYEQYF,TGTGCCAGCAGCCACCCCTCCTACGAGCAGTACTTC